Here is one T cell receptor (beta chain) with its context. Its antigen remains unknown. The sample is drawn from a study of T cell responses to AZD1222 COVID-19 vaccine. Study summary: Pooling of second doses given at about 4 or about 12 weeks was done.

Study-wide findings and caveats: Regions left unmutated in variants are reportedly the target of nearly half of spike-specific TCRs. Donors, mostly white British, included more females; clonal diversity was possibly underestimated. Repertoire sampling occurred only after the peak T cell response.

TCRdb's table, derived via immunoSEQ multiplex PCR, lists solely in-frame clones and lacks some. Among about 100,000 clones, approximately 90% were seen once, and the ten largest hold 22%. The sequences come from peripheral blood, collected on day 0 of AZD1222 vaccination. The source is an adult in good health.

The CDR3 loop is CASSLGLANNEQFF. The CDR3, as DNA: TGTGCCAGCAGCTTGGGACTAGCGAACAATGAGCAGTTCTTC. This chain joins TRBV5-8 and TRBJ2-1; 8 bases are shared with TRBD2. In germline, CDR1 is SGHTS, CDR2 YDEGEE. V dropped 0 bases and J dropped 5; count of bases not matched to a gene: 1. This CDR3 spans 14 amino acids.